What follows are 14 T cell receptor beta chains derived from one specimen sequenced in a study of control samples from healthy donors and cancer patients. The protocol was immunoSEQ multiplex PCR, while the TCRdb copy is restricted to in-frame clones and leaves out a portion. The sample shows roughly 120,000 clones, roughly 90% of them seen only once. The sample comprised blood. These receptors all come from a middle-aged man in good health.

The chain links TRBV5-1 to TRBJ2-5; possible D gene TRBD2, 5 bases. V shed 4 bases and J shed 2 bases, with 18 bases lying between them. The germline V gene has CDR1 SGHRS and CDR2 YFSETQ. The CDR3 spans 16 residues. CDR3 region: CASSLHLEERQETQYF. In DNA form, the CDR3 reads TGCGCCAGCAGCCTTCACCTTGAGGAGCGGCAAGAGACCCAGTACTTC.

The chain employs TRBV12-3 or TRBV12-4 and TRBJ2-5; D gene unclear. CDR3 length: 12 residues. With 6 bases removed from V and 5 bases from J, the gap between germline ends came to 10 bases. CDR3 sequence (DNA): TGTGCCAGCAGCGGGCTGGGGGAGACCCAGTACTTC. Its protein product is CASSGLGETQYF.

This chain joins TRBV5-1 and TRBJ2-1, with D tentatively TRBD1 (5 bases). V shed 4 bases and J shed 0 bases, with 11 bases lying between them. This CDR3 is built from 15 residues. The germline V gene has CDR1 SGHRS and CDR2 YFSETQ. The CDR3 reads CASSASGLSYNEQFF. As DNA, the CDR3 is TGCGCCAGCAGCGCCTCAGGGCTCTCCTACAATGAGCAGTTCTTC. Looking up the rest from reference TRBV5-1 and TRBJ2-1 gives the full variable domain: KAGVTQTPRYLIKTRGQQVTLSCSPISGHRSVSWYQQTPGQGLQFLFEYFSETQRNKGNFPGRFSGRQFSNSRSEMNVSTLELGDSALYLCASSASGLSYNEQFFGPGTRLTVL.

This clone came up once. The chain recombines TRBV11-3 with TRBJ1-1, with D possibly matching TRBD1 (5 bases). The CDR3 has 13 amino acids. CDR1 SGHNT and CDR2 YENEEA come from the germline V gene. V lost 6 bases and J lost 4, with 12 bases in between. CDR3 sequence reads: CASSTGRVTEAFF. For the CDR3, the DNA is TGTGCCAGCAGTACAGGACGGGTCACTGAAGCTTTCTTT.

Here the CDR3 reads CATRDSNYEQYF. In DNA, the CDR3 is TGTGCCACCAGGGACAGCAACTACGAGCAGTACTTC. V and J are TRBV24-1 and TRBJ2-7; D perhaps matches TRBD1 (6 bases). CDR1 and CDR2 (germline): KGHDR, SFDVKD. CDR3 length: 12 residues. The ends were cut back, 7 bases at V and 3 bases at J, with 9 bases in the middle.

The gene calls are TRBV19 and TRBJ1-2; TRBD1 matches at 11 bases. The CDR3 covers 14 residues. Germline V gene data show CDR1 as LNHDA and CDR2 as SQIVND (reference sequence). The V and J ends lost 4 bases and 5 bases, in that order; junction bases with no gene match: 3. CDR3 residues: CASSTGTGGYGYTF. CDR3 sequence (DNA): TGTGCCAGTAGTACAGGGACAGGGGGTTATGGCTACACCTTC.

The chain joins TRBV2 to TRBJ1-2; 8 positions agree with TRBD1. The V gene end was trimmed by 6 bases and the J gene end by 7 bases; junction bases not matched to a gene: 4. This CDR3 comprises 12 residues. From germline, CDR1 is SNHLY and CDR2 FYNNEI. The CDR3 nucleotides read TGTGCCAGCAGCGTTACAGGGGGTGGCTACACCTTC. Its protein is CASSVTGGGYTF.

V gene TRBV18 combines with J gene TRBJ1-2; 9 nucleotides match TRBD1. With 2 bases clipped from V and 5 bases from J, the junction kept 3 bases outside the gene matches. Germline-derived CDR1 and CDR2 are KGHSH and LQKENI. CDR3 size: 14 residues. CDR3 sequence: CASSPTDRGYGYTF. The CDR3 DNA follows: TGTGCCAGCTCACCAACGGACAGGGGATATGGCTACACCTTC.

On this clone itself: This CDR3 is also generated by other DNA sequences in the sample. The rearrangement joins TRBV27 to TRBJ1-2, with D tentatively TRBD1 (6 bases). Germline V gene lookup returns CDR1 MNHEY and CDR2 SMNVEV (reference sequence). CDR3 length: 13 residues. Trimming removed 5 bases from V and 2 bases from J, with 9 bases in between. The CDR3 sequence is CASSPTGNYGYTF. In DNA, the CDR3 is TGTGCCAGCAGTCCCACAGGGAACTATGGCTACACCTTC.

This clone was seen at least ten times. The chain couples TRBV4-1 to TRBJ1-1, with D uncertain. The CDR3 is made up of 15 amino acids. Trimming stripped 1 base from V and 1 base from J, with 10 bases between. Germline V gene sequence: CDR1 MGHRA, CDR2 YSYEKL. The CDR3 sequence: CASSQAPHQNTEAFF. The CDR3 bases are TGCGCCAGCAGCCAAGCCCCCCACCAGAACACTGAAGCTTTCTTT.

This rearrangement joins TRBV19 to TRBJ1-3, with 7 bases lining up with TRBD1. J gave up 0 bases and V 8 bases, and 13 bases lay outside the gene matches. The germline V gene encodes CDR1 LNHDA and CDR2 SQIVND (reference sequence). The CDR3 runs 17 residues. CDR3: CASLTQDRATSGNTIYF. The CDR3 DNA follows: TGTGCCAGTCTTACCCAAGACAGGGCAACCTCTGGAAACACCATATATTTT.

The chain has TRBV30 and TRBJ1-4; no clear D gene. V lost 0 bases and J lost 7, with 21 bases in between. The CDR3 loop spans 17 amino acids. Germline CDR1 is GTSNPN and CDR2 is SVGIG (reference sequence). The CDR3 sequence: CAWSVQVRWTRAEKLFF. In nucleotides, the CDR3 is TGTGCCTGGAGTGTACAAGTGCGTTGGACCCGGGCTGAAAAACTGTTTTTT.

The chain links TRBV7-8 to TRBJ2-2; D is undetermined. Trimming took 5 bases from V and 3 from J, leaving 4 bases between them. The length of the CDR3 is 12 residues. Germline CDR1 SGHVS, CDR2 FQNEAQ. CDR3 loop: CASSPDTGELFF. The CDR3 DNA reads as TGTGCCAGCAGCCCAGACACCGGGGAGCTGTTTTTT.

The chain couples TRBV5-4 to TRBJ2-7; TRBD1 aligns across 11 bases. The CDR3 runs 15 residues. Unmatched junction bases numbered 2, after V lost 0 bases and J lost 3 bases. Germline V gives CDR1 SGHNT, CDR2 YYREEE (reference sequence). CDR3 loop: CASSLAGTGGYEQYF. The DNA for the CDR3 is TGTGCCAGCAGCTTGGCCGGGACAGGGGGCTACGAGCAGTACTTC.